A selection of T cell receptor beta chains follows, all from one sample in a study of blood T cell repertoires in COVID-19. Clones were sequenced by immunoSEQ multiplex PCR, and TCRdb holds only the in-frame ones, with some missing. The repertoire has about 190,000 clones, approximately 79% of them found once; the top ten carry around 11%. The sample consisted of peripheral blood. These receptors were collected from a woman aged 50 to 60 with acute or convalescent COVID-19. The CDR3 runs from the conserved cysteine through the conserved F or W. Each record gives: D gene, J gene, V gene, CDR3 DNA, CDR3 protein. A D gene is named only where the DNA matches it firmly.

TRBD1	TRBJ1-3	TRBV9	TGTGCCAGCAGCCGGACAGGGCCTGGAAACACCATATATTTT	CASSRTGPGNTIYF
NA	TRBJ2-7	TRBV6-5	TGTGCCGGTCGACAGGGAGGTAGCTCCTACGAGCAGTACTTC	CAGRQGGSSYEQYF
NA	TRBJ1-2	TRBV18	TGTGCCAGCTCACGGGGGGACTATGGCTACACCTTC	CASSRGDYGYTF
NA	TRBJ2-7	TRBV7-2	TGTGCCAGCAGCTTAGGGACTCCCTACGAGCAGTACTTC	CASSLGTPYEQYF
NA	TRBJ1-1	TRBV10-3	TGTGCCATCAGACCTCCGGGGCGGGAGAACACTGAAGCTTTCTTT	CAIRPPGRENTEAFF
NA	TRBJ2-2	TRBV24-1	TGTGCCACCAGCGGGTCCGGGGAGCTGTTTTTT	CATSGSGELFF
NA	TRBJ2-2	TRBV11-2	TGTGCCAGCAGCTTACTCACCGGGGAGCTGTTTTTT	CASSLLTGELFF
NA	TRBJ2-1	TRBV5-8	TGTGCCAGCAGCTTGGTCTTACGCGCCTTGGACAATGAGCAGTTCTTC	CASSLVLRALDNEQFF
NA	TRBJ1-1	TRBV6-5	TGTGCCAGCAGTTACGCAGGTGGAAACACTGAAGCTTTCTTT	CASSYAGGNTEAFF
TRBD2	TRBJ2-3	TRBV5-1	TGCGCCAGCAGCTTTACTAGCGGGGTGACCACAGATACGCAGTATTTT	CASSFTSGVTTDTQYF
NA	TRBJ1-2	TRBV7-2	TGTGCCAGTCATACCCCCACGGTTAACTATGGCTACACCTTC	CASHTPTVNYGYTF
NA	TRBJ1-2	TRBV6-5	TGTGCCAGCAGTTTCTCAGATCCGGGACAAAACTATGGCTACACCTTC	CASSFSDPGQNYGYTF
TRBD2	TRBJ2-3	TRBV7-2	TGTGCCAGCAGCCACGCCTTCGCTAGCGGGAGTGCAGATACGCAGTATTTT	CASSHAFASGSADTQYF